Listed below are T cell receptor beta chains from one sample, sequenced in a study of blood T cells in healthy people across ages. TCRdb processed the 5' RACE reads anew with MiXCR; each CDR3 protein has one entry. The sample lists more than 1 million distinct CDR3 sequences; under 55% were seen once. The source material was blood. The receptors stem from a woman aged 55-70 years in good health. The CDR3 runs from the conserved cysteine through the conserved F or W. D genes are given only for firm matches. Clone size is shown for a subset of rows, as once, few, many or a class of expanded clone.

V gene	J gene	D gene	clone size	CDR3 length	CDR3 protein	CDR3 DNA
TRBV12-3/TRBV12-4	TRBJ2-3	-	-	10	CANAGDTQYF	TGTGCCAATGCGGGAGATACGCAGTATTTT
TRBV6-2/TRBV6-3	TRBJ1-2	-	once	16	CASSSLAVRGNYGYTF	TGTGCCAGCAGTTCCCTGGCAGTCCGAGGCAACTATGGCTACACCTTC
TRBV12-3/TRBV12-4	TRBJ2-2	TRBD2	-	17	CASSLGLAGTNTGELFF	TGTGCCAGCAGTTTAGGCCTAGCGGGTACCAACACCGGGGAGCTGTTTTTT
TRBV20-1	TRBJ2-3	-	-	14	CSASVTTSTDTQYF	TGCAGTGCTAGTGTCACGACTAGCACAGATACGCAGTATTTT
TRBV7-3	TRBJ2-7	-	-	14	CASSMGAEGNEQYF	TGTGCCAGCAGCATGGGCGCGGAGGGCAACGAGCAGTACTTC
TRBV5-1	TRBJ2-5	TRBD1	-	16	CASSREGGAGQETQYF	TGCGCCAGCAGCCGGGAAGGGGGCGCCGGACAAGAGACCCAGTACTTC
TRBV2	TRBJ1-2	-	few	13	CASSVDSRYGYTF	TGTGCCAGCAGTGTGGACAGCCGCTACGGCTACACCTTC
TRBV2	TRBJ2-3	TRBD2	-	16	CASSGGLAGVVDTQYF	TGTGCCAGCAGTGGGGGACTAGCGGGAGTTGTGGATACGCAGTATTTT
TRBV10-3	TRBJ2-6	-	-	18	CAISKPGPARFGANVLTF	TGTGCCATCAGTAAGCCGGGACCCGCTCGCTTTGGGGCCAACGTCCTGACTTTC
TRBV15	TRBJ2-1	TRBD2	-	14	CATSGLAGGGEQFF	TGTGCCACCAGCGGCCTAGCGGGAGGAGGCGAGCAGTTCTTC
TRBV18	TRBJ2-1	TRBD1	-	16	CASSPGTGGHYNEQFF	TGTGCCAGCTCACCGGGGACAGGGGGCCACTACAATGAGCAGTTCTTC
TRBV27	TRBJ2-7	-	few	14	CASSPGLTGAEQYF	TGTGCCAGCAGTCCCGGGCTAACCGGGGCCGAGCAGTACTTC
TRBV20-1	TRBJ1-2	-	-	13	CSAPRGRNYGYTF	TGCAGTGCTCCAAGGGGGAGAAACTATGGCTACACCTTC
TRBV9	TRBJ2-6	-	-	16	CASSATGSAGANVLTF	TGTGCCAGCAGCGCTACAGGGTCGGCTGGGGCCAACGTCCTGACTTTC
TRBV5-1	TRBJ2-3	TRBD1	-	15	CASSSRDRFTDTQYF	TGCGCCAGCAGCTCCCGGGACAGGTTCACAGATACGCAGTATTTT
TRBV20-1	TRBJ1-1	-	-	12	CSARGTRTEAFF	TGCAGTGCTAGAGGTACACGGACTGAAGCTTTCTTT
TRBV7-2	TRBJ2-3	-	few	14	CASSYTGNTDTQYF	TGTGCCAGCAGTTACACAGGGAACACAGATACGCAGTATTTT
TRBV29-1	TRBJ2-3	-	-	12	CSVVPGTDTQYF	TGCAGCGTTGTTCCGGGAACAGATACGCAGTATTTT
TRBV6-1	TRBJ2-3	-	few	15	CASRRASTGTDTQYF	TGTGCCAGCAGGAGAGCTTCAACAGGGACAGATACGCAGTATTTT
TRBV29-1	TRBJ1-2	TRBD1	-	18	CSVEAQPGQGSQNYGYTF	TGCAGCGTTGAAGCCCAGCCGGGACAGGGGTCCCAGAACTATGGCTACACCTTC
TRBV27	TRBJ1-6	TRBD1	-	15	CASSLGTGGRSPLHF	TGTGCCAGCAGTTTAGGGACAGGGGGCAGATCACCCCTCCACTTT
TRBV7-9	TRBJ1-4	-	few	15	CASSGSLGGSEKLFF	TGTGCCAGCAGCGGAAGCTTGGGGGGATCCGAAAAACTGTTTTTT
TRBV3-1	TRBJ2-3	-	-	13	CASSQLNADTQYF	TGTGCCAGCAGCCAACTCAATGCAGATACGCAGTATTTT
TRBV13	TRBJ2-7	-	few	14	CASSFSGVGYEQYF	TGTGCCAGCAGCTTCTCCGGGGTCGGCTACGAGCAGTACTTC
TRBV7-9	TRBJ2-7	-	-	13	CASRPPNNYEQYF	TGTGCCAGCAGACCTCCGAACAACTACGAGCAGTACTTC
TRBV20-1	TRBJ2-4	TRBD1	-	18	CSARDSRQGSVAKNIQYF	TGCAGTGCTAGAGATAGTCGACAGGGTTCGGTAGCCAAAAACATTCAGTACTTC
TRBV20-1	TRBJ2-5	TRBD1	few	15	CSAREGTGREETQYF	TGCAGTGCTAGAGAGGGGACAGGGAGAGAAGAGACCCAGTACTTC
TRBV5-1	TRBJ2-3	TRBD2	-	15	CASSFQGLSTDTQYF	TGCGCCAGCAGTTTCCAGGGACTAAGCACAGATACGCAGTATTTT
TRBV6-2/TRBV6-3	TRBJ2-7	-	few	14	CASSPGGGAYEQYF	TGTGCCAGCAGTCCTGGAGGTGGGGCCTACGAGCAGTACTTC
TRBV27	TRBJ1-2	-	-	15	CASSLAGYSNYGYTF	TGTGCCAGCAGTTTAGCGGGGTATTCTAACTATGGCTACACCTTC
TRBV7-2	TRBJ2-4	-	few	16	CASSSPGGLAKNIQYF	TGTGCCAGCAGCTCCCCCGGGGGACTAGCCAAAAACATTCAGTACTTC
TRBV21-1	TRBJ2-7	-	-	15	CASSKRWREGHEQYF	TGTGCCAGCAGCAAAAGGTGGCGGGAGGGCCACGAGCAGTACTTC
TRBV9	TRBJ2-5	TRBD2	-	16	CASSPGLAGVLKTQYF	TGTGCCAGCAGCCCGGGACTAGCGGGAGTACTTAAGACCCAGTACTTC
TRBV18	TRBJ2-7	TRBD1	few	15	CASSPPNRGLGEQYF	TGTGCCAGCTCACCACCGAACAGGGGGCTGGGCGAGCAGTACTTC
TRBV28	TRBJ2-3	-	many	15	CASSLIRQGTDTQYF	TGTGCCAGCAGTTTAATTCGGCAGGGAACAGATACGCAGTATTTT
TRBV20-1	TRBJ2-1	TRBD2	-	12	CSVLAGAGEQFF	TGCAGTGTGTTAGCGGGAGCCGGGGAGCAGTTCTTC
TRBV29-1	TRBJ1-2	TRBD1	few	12	CSVTGIARGYTF	TGCAGCGTGACAGGGATTGCTCGGGGCTACACCTTC
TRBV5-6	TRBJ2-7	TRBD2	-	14	CASSAGTSDYEQYF	TGTGCCAGCAGCGCCGGGACTAGCGACTACGAGCAGTACTTC
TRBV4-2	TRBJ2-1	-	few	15	CASSQAGGAYNEQFF	TGTGCCAGCAGCCAGGCGGGTGGGGCATACAATGAGCAGTTCTTC
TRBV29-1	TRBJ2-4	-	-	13	CSVSPQGYDIQYF	TGCAGCGTTTCACCGCAGGGGTATGACATTCAGTACTTC
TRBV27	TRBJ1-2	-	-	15	CASSPVRVRDYGYTF	TGTGCCAGCAGTCCCGTCAGGGTTCGGGACTATGGCTACACCTTC
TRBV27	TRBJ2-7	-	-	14	CASNSRTGPYEQYF	TGTGCCAGCAACTCCAGGACCGGGCCCTACGAGCAGTACTTC
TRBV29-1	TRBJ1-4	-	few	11	CSTRVNEKLFF	TGCAGTACAAGGGTAAATGAAAAACTGTTTTTT
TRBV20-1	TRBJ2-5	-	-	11	CSTINLETQYF	TGCAGTACTATCAACTTGGAGACCCAGTACTTC
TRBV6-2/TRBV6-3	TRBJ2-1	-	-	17	CATKNGGGLGSYNEQFF	TGTGCCACCAAAAACGGTGGGGGGCTTGGGTCCTACAATGAGCAGTTCTTC